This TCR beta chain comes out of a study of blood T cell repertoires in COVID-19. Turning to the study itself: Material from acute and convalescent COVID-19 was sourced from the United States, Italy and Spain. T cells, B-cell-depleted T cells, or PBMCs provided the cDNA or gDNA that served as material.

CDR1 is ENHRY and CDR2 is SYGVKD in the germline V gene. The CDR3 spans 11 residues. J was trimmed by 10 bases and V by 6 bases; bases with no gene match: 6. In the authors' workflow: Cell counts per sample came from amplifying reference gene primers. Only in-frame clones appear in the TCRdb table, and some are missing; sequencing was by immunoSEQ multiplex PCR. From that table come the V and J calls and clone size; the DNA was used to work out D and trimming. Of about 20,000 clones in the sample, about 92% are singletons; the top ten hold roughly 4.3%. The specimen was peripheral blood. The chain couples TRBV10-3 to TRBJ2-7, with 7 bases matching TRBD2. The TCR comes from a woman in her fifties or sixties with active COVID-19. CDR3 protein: CAIRGSGSQYF. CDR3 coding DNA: TGTGCCATCAGAGGTAGCGGGTCACAGTACTTC.